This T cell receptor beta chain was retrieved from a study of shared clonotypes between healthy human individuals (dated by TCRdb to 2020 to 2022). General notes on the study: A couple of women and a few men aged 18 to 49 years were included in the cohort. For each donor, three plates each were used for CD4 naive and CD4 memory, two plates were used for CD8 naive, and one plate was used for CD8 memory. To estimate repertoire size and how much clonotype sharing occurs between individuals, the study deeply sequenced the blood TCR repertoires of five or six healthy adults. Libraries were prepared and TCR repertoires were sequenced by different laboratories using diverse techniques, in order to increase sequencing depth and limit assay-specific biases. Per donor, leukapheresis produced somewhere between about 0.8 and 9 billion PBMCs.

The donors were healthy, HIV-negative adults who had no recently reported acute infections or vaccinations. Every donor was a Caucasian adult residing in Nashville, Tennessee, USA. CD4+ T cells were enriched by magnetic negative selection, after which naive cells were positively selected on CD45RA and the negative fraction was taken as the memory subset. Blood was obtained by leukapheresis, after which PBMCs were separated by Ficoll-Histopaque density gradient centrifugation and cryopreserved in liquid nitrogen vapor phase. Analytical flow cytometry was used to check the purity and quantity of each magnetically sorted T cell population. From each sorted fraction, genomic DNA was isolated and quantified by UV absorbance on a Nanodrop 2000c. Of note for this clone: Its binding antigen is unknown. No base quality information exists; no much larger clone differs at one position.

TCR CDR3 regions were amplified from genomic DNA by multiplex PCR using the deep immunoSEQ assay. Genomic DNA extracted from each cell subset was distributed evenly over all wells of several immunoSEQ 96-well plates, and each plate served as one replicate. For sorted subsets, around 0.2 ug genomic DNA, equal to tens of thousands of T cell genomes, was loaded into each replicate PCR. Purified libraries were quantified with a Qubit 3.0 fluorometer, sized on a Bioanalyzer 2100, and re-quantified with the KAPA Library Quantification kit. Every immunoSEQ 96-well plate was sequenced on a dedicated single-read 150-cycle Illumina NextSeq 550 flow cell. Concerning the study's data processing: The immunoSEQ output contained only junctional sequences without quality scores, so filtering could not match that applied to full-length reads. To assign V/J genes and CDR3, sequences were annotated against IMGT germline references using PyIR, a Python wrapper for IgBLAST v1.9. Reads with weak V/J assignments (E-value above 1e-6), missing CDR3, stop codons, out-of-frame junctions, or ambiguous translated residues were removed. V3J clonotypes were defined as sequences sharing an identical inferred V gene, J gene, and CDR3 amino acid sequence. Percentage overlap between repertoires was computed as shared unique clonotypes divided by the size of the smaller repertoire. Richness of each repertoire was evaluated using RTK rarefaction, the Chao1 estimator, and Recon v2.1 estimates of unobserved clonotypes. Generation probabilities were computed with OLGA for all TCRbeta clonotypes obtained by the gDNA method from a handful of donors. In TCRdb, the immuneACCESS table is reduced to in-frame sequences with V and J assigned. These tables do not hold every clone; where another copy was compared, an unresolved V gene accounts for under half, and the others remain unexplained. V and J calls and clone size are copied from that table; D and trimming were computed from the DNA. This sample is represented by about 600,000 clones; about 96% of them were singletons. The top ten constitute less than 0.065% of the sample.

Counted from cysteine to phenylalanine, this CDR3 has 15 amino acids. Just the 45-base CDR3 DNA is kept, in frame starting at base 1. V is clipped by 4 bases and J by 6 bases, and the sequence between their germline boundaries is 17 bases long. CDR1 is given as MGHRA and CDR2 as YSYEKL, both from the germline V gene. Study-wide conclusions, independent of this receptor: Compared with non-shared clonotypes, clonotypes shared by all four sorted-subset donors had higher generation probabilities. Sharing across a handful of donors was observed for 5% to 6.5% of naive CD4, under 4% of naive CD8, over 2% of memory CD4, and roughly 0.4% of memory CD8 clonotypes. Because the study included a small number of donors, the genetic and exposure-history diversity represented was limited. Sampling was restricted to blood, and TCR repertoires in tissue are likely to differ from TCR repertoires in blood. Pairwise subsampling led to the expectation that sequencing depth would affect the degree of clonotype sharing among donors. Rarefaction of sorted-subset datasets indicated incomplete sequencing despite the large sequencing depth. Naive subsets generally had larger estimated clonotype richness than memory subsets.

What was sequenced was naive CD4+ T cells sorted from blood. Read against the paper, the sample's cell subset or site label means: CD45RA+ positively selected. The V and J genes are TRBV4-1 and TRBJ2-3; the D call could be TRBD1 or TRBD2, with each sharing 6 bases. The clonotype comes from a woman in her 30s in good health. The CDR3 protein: CASSPRGRGGDTQYF. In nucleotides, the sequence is TGCGCCAGCAGCCCCCGGGGGCGAGGGGGGGATACGCAGTATTTT.